This T cell receptor (beta chain) comes out of a study of CD8+ T cells in alopecia areata. As for the study in general: Using the percentage of affected scalp area, treated patients' severity was scored. General study findings and limits: There were also resident alphabeta T cells of normal skin sequenced in scalp samples.

A remark on this clone: The antigen remains undetermined.

Treatment indicated: oral pan-JAK inhibitor, 5-10 mg twice daily. Starting from PBMCs, sorting isolated CD4+ and CD8+ T cells. RNA was isolated and reverse transcribed to cDNA, the sequencing template. The data were produced by immunoSEQ multiplex PCR, yet TCRdb's version contains in-frame clones alone and is incomplete. This table has 200,000 to 250,000 clones, over 60% appearing once. The CDR3 has 15 amino acids. From germline, CDR1 is SGHRS and CDR2 YFSETQ. V was clipped by 4 bases and J by 0 bases; unmatched bases: 6. The chain joins TRBV5-1 to TRBJ1-2, with 7 bases identical to TRBD1. The TCR comes from a human donor with alopecia areata. The source was CD4+ T cells sorted from blood, collected at roughly week 45, from a patient treated with tofacitinib. The chain's CDR3 is CASSPGTAPNYGYTF. The CDR3 DNA sequence: TGCGCCAGCAGCCCTGGGACAGCTCCTAACTATGGCTACACCTTC. Together with reference TRBV5-1 and TRBJ1-2, the CDR3 gives the full variable domain: KAGVTQTPRYLIKTRGQQVTLSCSPISGHRSVSWYQQTPGQGLQFLFEYFSETQRNKGNFPGRFSGRQFSNSRSEMNVSTLELGDSALYLCASSPGTAPNYGYTFGSGTRLTVV.